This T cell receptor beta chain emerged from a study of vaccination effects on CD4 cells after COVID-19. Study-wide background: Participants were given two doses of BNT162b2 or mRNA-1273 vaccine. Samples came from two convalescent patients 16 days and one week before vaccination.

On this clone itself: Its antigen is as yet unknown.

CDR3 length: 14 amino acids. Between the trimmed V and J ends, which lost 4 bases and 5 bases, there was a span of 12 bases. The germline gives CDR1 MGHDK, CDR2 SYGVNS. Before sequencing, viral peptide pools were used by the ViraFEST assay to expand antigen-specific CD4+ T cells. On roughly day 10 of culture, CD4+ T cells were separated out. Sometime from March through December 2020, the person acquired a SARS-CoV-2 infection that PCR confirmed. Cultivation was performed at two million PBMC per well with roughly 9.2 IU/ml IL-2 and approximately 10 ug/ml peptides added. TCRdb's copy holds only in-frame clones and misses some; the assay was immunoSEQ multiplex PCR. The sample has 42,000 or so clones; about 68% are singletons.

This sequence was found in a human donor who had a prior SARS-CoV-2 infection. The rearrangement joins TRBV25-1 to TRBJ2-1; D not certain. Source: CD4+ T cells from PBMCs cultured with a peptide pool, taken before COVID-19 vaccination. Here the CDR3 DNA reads TGTGCCAGCAGTGCAGTCCCCCCACACAATGAGCAGTTCTTC. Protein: CASSAVPPHNEQFF.